The present T cell receptor (beta chain) was sequenced within a study of Graves' ophthalmopathy and Graves' hyperthyroidism. Points from the study as a whole: With almost 90% sensitivity and around 81% specificity, a 13-signature model separated ophthalmopathy from stable hyperthyroidism. Blood was where most expanded thyroid clonotypes above 0.001 frequency also turned up.

Scientists amplified the TCR beta CDR3 regions from RNA transcripts. After a first-round RT-PCR with HTBI primers, a second-round multiplex PCR was run. Each CDR3 protein is one row after TCRdb ran MiXCR on the multiplex PCR reads. The table records about 740,000 distinct CDR3 sequences, roughly 40% of them present only once. This clonotype appeared a few times. The antigen is unknown. The CDR3 loop spans 13 amino acids. Per the germline V gene, CDR1 is ENHRY and CDR2 is SYGVKD. V lost 10 bases, J lost 3 bases, and 8 bases stayed unmatched. The sequenced sample consisted of peripheral blood. The chain combines TRBV10-3 with TRBJ2-7, with 8 bases fitting TRBD1. The clonotype originates from an adult man with Graves' ophthalmopathy. The CDR3 coding sequence is TGTGCCAGCAAGGGACAGGAAAGCTACGAGCAGTACTTC. This encodes CASKGQESYEQYF.